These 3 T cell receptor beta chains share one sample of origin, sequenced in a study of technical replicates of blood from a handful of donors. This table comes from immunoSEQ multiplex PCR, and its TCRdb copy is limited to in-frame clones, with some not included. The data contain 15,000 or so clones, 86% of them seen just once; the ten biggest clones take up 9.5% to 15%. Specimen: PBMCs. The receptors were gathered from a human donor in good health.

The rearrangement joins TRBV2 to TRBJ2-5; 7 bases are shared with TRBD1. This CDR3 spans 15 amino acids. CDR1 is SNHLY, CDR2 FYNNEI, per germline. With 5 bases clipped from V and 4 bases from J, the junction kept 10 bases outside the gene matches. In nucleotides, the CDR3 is TGTGCCAGCAGTCTCACCGGGACAGATTTAGAGACCCAGTACTTC. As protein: CASSLTGTDLETQYF.

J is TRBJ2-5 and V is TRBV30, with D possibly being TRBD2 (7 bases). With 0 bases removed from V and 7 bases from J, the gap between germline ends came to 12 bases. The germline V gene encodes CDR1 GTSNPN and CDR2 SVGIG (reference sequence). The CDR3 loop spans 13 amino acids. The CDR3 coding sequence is TGTGCCTGGAGTGTACGAGGGGGGGGGACCCAGTACTTC. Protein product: CAWSVRGGGTQYF.

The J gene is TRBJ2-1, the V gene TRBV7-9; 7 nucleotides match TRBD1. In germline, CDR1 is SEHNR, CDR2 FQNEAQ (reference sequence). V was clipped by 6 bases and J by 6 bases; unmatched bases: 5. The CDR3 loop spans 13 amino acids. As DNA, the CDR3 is TGTGCCAGCAGGTCTACAGGGGCCAATGAGCAGTTCTTC. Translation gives CASRSTGANEQFF.